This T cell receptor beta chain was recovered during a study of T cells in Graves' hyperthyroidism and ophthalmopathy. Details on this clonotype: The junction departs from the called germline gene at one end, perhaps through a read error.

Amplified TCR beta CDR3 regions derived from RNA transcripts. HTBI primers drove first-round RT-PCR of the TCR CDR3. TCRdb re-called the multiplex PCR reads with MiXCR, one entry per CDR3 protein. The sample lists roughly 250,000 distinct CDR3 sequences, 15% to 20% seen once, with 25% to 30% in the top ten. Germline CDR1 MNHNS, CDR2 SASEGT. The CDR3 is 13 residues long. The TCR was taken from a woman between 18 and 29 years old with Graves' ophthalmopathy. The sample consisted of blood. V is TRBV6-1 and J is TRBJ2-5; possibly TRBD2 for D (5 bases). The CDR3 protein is CASSEWRKEAQYF. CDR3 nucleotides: TGTGCCAGTAGTGAGTGGAGGAAAGAGGCCCAGTACTTC.